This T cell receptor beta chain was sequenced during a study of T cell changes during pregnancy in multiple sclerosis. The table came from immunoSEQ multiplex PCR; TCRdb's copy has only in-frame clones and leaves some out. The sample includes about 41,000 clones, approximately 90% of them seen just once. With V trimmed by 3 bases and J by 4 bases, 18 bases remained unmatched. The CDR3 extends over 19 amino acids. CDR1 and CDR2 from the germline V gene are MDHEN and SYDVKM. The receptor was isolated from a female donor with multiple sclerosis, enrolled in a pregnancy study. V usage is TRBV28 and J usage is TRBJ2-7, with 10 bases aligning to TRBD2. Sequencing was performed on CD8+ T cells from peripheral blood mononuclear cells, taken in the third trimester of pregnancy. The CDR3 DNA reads TGTGCCAGCAGTTTCCAGCCGGCTAGCGGGAGTAGGCTTGAATACGAGCAGTACTTC. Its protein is CASSFQPASGSRLEYEQYF. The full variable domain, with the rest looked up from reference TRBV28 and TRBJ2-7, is DVKVTQSSRYLVKRTGEKVFLECVQDMDHENMFWYRQDPGLGLRLIYFSYDVKMKEKGDIPEGYSVSREKKERFSLILESASTNQTSMYLCASSFQPASGSRLEYEQYFGPGTRLTVT.